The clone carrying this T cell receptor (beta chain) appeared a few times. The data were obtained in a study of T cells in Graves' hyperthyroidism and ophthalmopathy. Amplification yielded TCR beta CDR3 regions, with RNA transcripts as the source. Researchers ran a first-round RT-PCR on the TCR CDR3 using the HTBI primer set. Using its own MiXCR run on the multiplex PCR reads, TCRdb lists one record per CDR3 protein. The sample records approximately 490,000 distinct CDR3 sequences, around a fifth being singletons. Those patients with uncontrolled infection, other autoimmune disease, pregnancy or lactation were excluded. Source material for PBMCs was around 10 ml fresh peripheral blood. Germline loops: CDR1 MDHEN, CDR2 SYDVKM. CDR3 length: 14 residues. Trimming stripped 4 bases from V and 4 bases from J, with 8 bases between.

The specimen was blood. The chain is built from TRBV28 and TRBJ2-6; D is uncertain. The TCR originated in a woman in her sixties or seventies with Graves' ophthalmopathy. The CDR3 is CASSSRGGANVLTF. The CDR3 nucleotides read TGTGCCAGCAGTTCGCGTGGAGGGGCCAACGTCCTGACTTTC.